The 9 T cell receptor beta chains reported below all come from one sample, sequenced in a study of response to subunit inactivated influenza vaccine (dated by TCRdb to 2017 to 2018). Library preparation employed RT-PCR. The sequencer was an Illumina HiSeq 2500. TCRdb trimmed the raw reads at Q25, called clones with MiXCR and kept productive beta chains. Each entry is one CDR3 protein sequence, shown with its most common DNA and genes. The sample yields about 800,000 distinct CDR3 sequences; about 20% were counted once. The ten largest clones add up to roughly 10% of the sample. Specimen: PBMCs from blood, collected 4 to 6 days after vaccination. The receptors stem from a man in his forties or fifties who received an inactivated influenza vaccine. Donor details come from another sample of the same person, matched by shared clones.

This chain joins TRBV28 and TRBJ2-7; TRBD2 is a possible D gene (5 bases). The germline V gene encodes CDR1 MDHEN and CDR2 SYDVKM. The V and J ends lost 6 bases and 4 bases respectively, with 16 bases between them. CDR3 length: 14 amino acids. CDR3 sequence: CASRRASLPYEQYF. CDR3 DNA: TGTGCCAGCAGGAGGGCCTCCTTGCCTTACGAGCAGTACTTC. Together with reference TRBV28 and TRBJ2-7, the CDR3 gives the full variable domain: DVKVTQSSRYLVKRTGEKVFLECVQDMDHENMFWYRQDPGLGLRLIYFSYDVKMKEKGDIPEGYSVSREKKERFSLILESASTNQTSMYLCASRRASLPYEQYFGPGTRLTVT.

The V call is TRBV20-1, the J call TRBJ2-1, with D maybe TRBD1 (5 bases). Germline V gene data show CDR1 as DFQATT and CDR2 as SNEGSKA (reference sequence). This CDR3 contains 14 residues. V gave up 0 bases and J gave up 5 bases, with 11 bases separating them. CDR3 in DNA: TGCAGTGCTAGAGATAGACAGCTCAACAATGAGCAGTTCTTC. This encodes CSARDRQLNNEQFF.

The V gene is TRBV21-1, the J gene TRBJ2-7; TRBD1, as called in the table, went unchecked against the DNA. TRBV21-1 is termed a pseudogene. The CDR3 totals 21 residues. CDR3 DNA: TGTGCCAGCACCCTCTACACCGGGGGCGCATCATTGCTTCATCTCTCCTACGAGCAGTACTTC. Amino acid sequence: CASTLYTGGASLLHLSYEQYF.

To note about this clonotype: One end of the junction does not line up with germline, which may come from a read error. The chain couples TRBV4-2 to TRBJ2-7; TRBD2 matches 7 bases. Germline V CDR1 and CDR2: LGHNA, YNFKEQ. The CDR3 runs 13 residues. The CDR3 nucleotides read TGTGCCAGCATCCAAGGGACTACCTACGAGCAGTACTTC. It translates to CASIQGTTYEQYF.

Here the CDR3 DNA reads TGCGCCAGCAGCTTGTACGATTCCTACAATGAGCAGTTCTTC. This gives the protein CASSLYDSYNEQFF. The chain is built from TRBV5-1 and TRBJ2-1; unclear D gene. The V gene lost 1 base and the J gene lost 1 base, with 6 bases spanning the gap. CDR3 length: 14 amino acids. Germline V CDR1 and CDR2: SGHRS, YFSETQ.

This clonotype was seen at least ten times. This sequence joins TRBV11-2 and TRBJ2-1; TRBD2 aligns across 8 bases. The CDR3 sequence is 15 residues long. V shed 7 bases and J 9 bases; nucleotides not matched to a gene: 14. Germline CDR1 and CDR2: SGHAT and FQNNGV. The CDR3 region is CASTRASGGAGEQFF. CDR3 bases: TGTGCCAGCACCCGTGCGTCGGGGGGGGCCGGTGAGCAGTTCTTC.

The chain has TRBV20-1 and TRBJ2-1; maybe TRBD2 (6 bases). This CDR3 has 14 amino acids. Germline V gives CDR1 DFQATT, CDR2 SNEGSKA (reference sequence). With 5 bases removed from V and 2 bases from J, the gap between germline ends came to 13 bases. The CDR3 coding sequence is TGCAGTGCTCGCCTACCGGGGGCCTACAATGAGCAGTTCTTC. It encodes CSARLPGAYNEQFF.

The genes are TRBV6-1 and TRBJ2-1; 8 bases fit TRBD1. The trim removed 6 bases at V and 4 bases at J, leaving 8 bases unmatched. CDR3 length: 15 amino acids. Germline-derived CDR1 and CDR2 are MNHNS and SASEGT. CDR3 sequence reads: CASRSGRGPYNEQFF. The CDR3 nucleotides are TGTGCCAGCAGATCGGGCAGGGGGCCTTACAATGAGCAGTTCTTC.

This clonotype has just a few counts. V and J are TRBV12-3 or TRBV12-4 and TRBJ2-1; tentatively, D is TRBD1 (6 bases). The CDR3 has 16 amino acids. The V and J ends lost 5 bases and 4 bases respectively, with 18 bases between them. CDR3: CASSITGYTAYNEQFF. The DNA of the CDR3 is TGTGCCAGCAGTATAACAGGGTACACGGCTTACAATGAGCAGTTCTTC.